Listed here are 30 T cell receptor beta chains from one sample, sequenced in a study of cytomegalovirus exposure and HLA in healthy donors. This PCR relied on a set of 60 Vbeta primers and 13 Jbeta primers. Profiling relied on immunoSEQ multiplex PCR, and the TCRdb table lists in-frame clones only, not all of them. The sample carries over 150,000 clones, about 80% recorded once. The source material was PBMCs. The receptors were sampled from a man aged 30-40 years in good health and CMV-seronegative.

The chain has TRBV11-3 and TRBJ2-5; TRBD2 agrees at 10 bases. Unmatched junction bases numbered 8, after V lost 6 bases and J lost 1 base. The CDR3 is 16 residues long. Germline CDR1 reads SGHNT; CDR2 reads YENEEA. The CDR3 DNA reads TGTGCCAGCAGTCGGGGGCTAGCGGGGGTCCAAGAGACCCAGTACTTC. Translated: CASSRGLAGVQETQYF.

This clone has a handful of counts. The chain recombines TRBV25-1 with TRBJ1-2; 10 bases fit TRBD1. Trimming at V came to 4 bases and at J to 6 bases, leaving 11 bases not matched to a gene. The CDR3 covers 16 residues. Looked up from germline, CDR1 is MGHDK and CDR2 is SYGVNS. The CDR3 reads CASSGHPGTGDDGYTF. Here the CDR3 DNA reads TGTGCCAGCAGTGGGCATCCCGGGACAGGGGACGATGGCTACACCTTC.

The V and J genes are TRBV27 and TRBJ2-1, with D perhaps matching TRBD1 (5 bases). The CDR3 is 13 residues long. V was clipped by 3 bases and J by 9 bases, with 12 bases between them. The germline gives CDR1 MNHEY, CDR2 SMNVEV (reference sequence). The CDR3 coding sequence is TGTGCCAGCAGTTTCCAGGGTGACGCTGAGCAGTTCTTC. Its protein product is CASSFQGDAEQFF.

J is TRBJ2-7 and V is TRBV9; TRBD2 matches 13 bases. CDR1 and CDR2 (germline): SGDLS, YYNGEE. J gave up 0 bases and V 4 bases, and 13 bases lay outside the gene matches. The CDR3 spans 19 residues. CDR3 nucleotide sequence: TGTGCCAGCAGCCCTTATCCAGGGACTAGCGGGGTCCTCTCCTACGAGCAGTACTTC. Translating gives CASSPYPGTSGVLSYEQYF.

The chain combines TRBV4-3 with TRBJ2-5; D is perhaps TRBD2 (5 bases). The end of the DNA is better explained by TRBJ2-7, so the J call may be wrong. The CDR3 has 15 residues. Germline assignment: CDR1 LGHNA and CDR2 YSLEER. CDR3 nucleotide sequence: TGCGCCAGCAGCCTGGTAAACGTCGGCGGGTACGAGCAGTACTTC. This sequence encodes CASSLVNVGGYEQYF.

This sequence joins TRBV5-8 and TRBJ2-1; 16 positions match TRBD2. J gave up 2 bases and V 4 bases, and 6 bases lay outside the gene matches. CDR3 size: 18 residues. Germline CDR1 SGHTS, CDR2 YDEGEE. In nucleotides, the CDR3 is TGTGCCAGCAGCCGACCGGGACTAGCGGGGGGGCCCTACAATGAGCAGTTCTTC. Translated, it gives CASSRPGLAGGPYNEQFF.

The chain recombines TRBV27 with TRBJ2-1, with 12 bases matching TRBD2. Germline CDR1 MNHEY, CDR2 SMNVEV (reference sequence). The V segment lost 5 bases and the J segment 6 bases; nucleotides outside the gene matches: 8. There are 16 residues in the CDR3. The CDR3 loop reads CASSPPSGGAINEQFF. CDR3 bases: TGTGCCAGCAGTCCCCCTAGCGGGGGGGCCATCAATGAGCAGTTCTTC.

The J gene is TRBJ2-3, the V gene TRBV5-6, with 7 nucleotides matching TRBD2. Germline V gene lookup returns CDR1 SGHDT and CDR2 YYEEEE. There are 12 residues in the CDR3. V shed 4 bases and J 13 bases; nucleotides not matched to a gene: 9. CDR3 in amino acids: CASSPGEGLEYF. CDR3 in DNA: TGTGCCAGCAGCCCGGGGGAGGGGTTGGAGTATTTT.

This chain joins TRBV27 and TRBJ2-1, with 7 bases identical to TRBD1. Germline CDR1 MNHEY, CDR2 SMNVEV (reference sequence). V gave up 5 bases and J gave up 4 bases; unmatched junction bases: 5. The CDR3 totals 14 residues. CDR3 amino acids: CASSPGQLYNEQFF. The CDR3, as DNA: TGTGCCAGCAGTCCGGGACAGCTATACAATGAGCAGTTCTTC.

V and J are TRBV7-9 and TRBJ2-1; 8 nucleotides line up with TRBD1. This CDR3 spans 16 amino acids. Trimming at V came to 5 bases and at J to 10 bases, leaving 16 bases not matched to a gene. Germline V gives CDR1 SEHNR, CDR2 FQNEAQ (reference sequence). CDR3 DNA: TGTGCCAGCAGCCCCCCGAGATCAGGGGGCAAGGTAGAGCAGTTCTTC. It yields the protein CASSPPRSGGKVEQFF.

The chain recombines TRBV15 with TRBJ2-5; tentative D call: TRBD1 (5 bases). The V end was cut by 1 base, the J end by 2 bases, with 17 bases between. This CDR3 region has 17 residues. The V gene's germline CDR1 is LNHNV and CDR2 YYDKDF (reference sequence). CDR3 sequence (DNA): TGTGCCACCAGCAGAGCGGGCCAGGGCCAGGAACAAGAGACCCAGTACTTC. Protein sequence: CATSRAGQGQEQETQYF.

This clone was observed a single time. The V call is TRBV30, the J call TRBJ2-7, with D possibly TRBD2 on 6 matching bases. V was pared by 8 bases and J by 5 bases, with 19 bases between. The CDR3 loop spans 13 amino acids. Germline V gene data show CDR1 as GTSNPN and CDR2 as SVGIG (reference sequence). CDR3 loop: CAAQGRERDEQYF. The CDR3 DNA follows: TGTGCCGCCCAAGGGCGCGAGCGGGACGAGCAGTACTTC.

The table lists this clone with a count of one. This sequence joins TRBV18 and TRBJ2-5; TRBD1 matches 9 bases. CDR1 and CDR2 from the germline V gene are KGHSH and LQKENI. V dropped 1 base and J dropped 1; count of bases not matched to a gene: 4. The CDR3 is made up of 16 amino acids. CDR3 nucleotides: TGTGCCAGCTCACCACTGGGGACAGGGATCCAAGAGACCCAGTACTTC. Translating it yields CASSPLGTGIQETQYF. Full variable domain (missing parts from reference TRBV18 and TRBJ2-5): NAGVMQNPRHLVRRRGQEARLRCSPMKGHSHVYWYRQLPEEGLKFMVYLQKENIIDESGMPKERFSAEFPKEGPSILRIQQVVRGDSAAYFCASSPLGTGIQETQYFGPGTRLLVL.

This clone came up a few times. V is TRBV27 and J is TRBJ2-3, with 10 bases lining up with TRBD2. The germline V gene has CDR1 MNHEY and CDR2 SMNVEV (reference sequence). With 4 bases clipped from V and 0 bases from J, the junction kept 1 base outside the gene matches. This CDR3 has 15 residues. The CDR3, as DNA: TGTGCCAGCAGTTGGGGACTAGCGAGCACAGATACGCAGTATTTT. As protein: CASSWGLASTDTQYF.

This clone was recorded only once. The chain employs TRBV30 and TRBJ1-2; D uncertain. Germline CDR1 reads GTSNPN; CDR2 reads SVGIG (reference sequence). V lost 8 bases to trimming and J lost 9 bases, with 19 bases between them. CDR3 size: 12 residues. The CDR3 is CAMEHGANSYTF. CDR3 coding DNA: TGTGCCATGGAGCATGGAGCGAATAGCTACACCTTC. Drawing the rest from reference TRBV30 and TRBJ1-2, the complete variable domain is SQTIHQWPATLVQPVGSPLSLECTVEGTSNPNLYWYRQAAGRGLQLLFYSVGIGQISSEVPQNLSASRPQDRQFILSSKKLLLSDSGFYLCAMEHGANSYTFGSGTRLTVV.

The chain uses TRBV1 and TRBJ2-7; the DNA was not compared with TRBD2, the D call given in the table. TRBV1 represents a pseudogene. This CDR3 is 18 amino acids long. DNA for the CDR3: TGCACCAGCAGCCAAGACCCCGCGCGAGGGGAGGGCCGCTACGAGCAGTACTTC. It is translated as CTSSQDPARGEGRYEQYF.

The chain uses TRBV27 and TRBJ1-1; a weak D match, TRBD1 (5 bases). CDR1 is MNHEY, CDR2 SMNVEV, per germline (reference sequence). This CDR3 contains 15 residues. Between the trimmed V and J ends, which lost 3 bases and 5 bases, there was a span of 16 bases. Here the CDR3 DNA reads TGTGCCAGCAGTTTGAGGGTCCGGGGGAGGACTGAAGCTTTCTTT. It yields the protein CASSLRVRGRTEAFF.

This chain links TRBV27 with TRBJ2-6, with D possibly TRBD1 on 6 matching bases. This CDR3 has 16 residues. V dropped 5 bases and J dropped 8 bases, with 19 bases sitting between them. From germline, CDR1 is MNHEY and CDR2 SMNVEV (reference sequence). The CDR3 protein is CASSPSGQSRPNVLTF. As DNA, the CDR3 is TGTGCCAGCAGTCCCTCCGGACAGAGCCGGCCCAACGTCCTGACTTTC.

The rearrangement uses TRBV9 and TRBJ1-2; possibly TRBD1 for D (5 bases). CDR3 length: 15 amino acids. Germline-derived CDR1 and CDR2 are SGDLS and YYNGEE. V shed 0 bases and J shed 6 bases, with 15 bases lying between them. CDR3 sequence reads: CASSVDRSGRDGYTF. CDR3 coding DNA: TGTGCCAGCAGCGTAGATCGGTCAGGGAGGGATGGCTACACCTTC.

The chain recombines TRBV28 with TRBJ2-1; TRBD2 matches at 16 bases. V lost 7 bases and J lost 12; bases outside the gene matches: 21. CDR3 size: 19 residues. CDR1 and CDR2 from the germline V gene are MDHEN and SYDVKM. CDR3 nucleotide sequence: TGTGCCAGCACTTTTTCCCTGGGACTAGCGGGGGGGTATTCAGGACGGCAGTTCTTC. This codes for CASTFSLGLAGGYSGRQFF.

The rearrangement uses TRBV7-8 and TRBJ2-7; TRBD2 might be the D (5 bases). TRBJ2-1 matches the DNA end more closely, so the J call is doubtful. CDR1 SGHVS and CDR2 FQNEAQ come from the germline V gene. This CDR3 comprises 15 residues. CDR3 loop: CASSLRPPRVNEQFF. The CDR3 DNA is TGTGCCAGCAGCTTAAGACCCCCGCGGGTGAATGAGCAGTTCTTC.

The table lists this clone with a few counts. CDR3 amino acids: CASSQDFGGGRNEQFF. CDR3 DNA sequence: TGCGCCAGCAGCCAAGATTTCGGGGGGGGCCGGAATGAGCAGTTCTTC. The chain links TRBV4-3 to TRBJ2-1; 8 positions agree with TRBD2. CDR1 and CDR2 (germline): LGHNA, YSLEER. There are 16 residues in the CDR3. Trimming removed 0 bases from V and 7 bases from J; junction bases left unmatched: 8.

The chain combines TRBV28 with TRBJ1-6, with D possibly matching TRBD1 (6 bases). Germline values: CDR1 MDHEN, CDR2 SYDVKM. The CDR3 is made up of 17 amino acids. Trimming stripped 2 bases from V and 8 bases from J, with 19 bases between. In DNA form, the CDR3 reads TGTGCCAGCAGTTTACTAACTCCTCGAGGGGGTTATTCACCCCTCCACTTT. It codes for CASSLLTPRGGYSPLHF.

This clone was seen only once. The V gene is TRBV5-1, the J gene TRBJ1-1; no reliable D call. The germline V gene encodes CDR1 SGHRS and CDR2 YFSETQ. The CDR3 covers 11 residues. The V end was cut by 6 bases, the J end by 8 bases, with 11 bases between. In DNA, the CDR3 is TGCGCCAGCAAGTTCGGGGTAGAAGCTTTCTTT. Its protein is CASKFGVEAFF.

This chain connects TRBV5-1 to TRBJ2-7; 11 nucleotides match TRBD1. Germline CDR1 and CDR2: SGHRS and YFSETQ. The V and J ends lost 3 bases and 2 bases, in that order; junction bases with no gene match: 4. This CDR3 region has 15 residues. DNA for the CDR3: TGCGCCAGCAGCTGGGGACAGGGGGTTGCCTACGAGCAGTACTTC. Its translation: CASSWGQGVAYEQYF. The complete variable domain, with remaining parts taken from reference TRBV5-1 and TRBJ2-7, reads KAGVTQTPRYLIKTRGQQVTLSCSPISGHRSVSWYQQTPGQGLQFLFEYFSETQRNKGNFPGRFSGRQFSNSRSEMNVSTLELGDSALYLCASSWGQGVAYEQYFGPGTRLTVT.

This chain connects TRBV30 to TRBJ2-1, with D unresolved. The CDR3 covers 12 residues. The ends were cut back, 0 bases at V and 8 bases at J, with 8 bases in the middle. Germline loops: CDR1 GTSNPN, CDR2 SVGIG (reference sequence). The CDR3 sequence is CAWSVLEDEQFF. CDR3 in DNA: TGTGCCTGGAGTGTACTCGAAGATGAGCAGTTCTTC.

The CDR3 is CASQGSYEQYF. The CDR3 nucleotides read TGTGCCAGCCAGGGATCCTACGAGCAGTACTTC. The chain employs TRBV28 and TRBJ2-7; maybe TRBD1 (5 bases). Germline values: CDR1 MDHEN, CDR2 SYDVKM. CDR3 length equals 11 residues. Trimming stripped 8 bases from V and 1 base from J, with 6 bases between.

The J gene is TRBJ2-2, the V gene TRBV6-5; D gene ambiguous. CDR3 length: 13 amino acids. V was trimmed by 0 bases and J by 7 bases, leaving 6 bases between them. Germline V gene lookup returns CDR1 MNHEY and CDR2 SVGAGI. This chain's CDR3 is CASSYSSVGELFF. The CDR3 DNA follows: TGTGCCAGCAGTTACTCTTCCGTCGGGGAGCTGTTTTTT.

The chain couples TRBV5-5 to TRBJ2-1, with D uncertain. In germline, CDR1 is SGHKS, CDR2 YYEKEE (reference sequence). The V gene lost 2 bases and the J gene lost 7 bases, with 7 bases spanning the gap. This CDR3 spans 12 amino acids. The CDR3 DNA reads TGTGCCAGCAGCTTAACCGGGAATGAGCAGTTCTTC. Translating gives CASSLTGNEQFF.

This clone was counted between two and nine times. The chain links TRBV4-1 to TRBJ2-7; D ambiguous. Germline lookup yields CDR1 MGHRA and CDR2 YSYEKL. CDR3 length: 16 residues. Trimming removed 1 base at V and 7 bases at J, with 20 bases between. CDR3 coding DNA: TGCGCCAGCAGCCAAGGGGTCCCAGGCGAAGCTGAGGAGCAGTACTTC. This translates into CASSQGVPGEAEEQYF.